This T cell receptor (beta chain) was obtained from a study of beta chain features in type 1 diabetes. Study-wide results and caveats: The VDJ junctions of type 1 diabetes patients carried fewer insertions and more deletions. Patients with Type 1 diabetes showed moderately but significantly shorter TCRB CDR3s in all four CD4+ subsets.

The germline CDR1 and CDR2 sequences are MDHEN and SYDVKM. This CDR3 region has 14 residues. With 7 bases removed from V and 0 bases from J, the gap between germline ends came to 13 bases. cDNA synthesis used the whole RNA isolate, giving expressed TCRB sequences. Some clones are missing from TCRdb's copy, which holds only in-frame ones; the method was immunoSEQ multiplex PCR. The table shows roughly 150,000 clones, with almost 8% occurring only once. One heparinised draw, averaging around 120 mL, was taken per donor. All sorted populations exceeded 98% purity. Points on this clone: Its antigen is as yet unknown.

The origin of this receptor is a man aged 18 to 35 with type 1 diabetes. This chain joins TRBV28 and TRBJ2-7; no firm D call. Sequencing was performed on central memory CD4+ T cells from blood. CDR3 nucleotide sequence: TGTGCCAGCAAGAGCCTAGTAGCCTCCTACGAGCAGTACTTC. Amino acid sequence: CASKSLVASYEQYF. The full variable domain, its missing parts supplied by reference TRBV28 and TRBJ2-7, is DVKVTQSSRYLVKRTGEKVFLECVQDMDHENMFWYRQDPGLGLRLIYFSYDVKMKEKGDIPEGYSVSREKKERFSLILESASTNQTSMYLCASKSLVASYEQYFGPGTRLTVT.